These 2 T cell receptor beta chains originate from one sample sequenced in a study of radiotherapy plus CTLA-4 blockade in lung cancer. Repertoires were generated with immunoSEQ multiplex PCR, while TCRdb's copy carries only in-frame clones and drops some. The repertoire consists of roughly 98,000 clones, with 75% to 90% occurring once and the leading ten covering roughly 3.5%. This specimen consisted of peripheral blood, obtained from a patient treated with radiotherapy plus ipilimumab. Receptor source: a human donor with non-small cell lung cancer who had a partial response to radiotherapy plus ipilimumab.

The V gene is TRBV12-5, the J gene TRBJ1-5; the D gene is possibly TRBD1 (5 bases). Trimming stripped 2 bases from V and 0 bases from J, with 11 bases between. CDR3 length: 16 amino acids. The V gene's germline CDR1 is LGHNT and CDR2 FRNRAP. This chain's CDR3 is CASGLPGDRSNQPQHF. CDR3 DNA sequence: TGTGCTAGTGGTTTGCCGGGGGACCGTAGCAATCAGCCCCAGCATTTT.

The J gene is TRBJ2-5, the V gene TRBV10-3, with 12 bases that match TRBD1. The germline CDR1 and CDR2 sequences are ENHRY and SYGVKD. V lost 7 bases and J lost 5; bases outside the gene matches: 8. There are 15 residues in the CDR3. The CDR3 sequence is CAINSGQGARETQYF. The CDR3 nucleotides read TGTGCCATCAATTCGGGACAGGGGGCGCGGGAGACCCAGTACTTC.